Listed below are T cell receptor beta chains from one sample, sequenced in a study of T cell responses to AZD1222 COVID-19 vaccine. Using immunoSEQ multiplex PCR, the repertoire was profiled, and TCRdb retains in-frame clones only, with some absent. In the table there are 150,000 or so clones, 91% of which are singletons. The sample consisted of peripheral blood, taken on day 0 of AZD1222 vaccination. These TCRs come from an adult in good health. Each CDR3 is given with its conserved first and last residue.

TRBJ2-7 | TRBV27 | CASSLSKRDEQYF
TRBJ1-3 | TRBV7-2 | CASSGDRAGNTIYF
TRBJ2-2 | TRBV25-1 | CASSSARDLNTGELFF
TRBJ2-1 | TRBV30 | CAWSIQGYNEQFF
TRBJ1-5 | TRBV6-4 | CASTAGILNQPQHF
TRBJ2-7 | TRBV29-1 | CSVRPSGSYEQYF
TRBJ1-2 | TRBV28 | CATKTGGNYGYTF
TRBJ1-2 | TRBV7-2 | CASSNSGVAGYTF
TRBJ1-2 | TRBV19 | CASRQNYGYTF
TRBJ2-5 | TRBV11-3 | CASSTPGTTETQYF
TRBJ2-7 | TRBV6-5 | CASSWGSGSSYEQYF
TRBJ2-2 | TRBV19 | CASSLQGAGTGELFF
TRBJ1-1 | TRBV29-1 | CSVRGRKNTEAFF
TRBJ1-2 | TRBV28 | CASSPPGTGGVRHGYTF
TRBJ1-1 | TRBV30 | CAGIMNTEAFF
TRBJ1-2 | TRBV7-2 | CASSLSTGNYGYTF
TRBJ1-2 | TRBV7-3 | CASSSSGTGGPGYTF
TRBJ2-7 | TRBV5-4 | CASSPGQGAYEQYF
TRBJ2-2 | TRBV9 | CASSAGSRAGELFF
TRBJ1-3 | TRBV6-2/TRBV6-3 | CASSYDRASGNTIYF
TRBJ1-3 | TRBV30 | CAWDPGQTSGNTIYF
TRBJ1-5 | TRBV28 | CASSRDPNLGVQPQHF
TRBJ1-5 | TRBV19 | CASSDRAQPQHF
TRBJ1-4 | TRBV4-1 | CASSQGRVMGVEGEKLFF
TRBJ2-1 | TRBV6-2/TRBV6-3 | CASSDQLVGEQFF
TRBJ1-5 | TRBV6-5 | CASRGDRESNQPQHF
TRBJ2-5 | TRBV5-1 | CASSSVAGGAQETQYF
TRBJ2-7 | TRBV19 | CASSINGLYEQYF
TRBJ2-3 | TRBV11-2 | CASSLEILNRGARPTDTQYF
TRBJ1-2 | TRBV29-1 | CSVVFPSYGYTF
TRBJ2-1 | TRBV6-5 | CASRWTSGTHNEQFF
TRBJ1-1 | TRBV28 | CASSFSGSVLGTEAFF
TRBJ1-2 | TRBV9 | CASSVGYGYTF
TRBJ2-1 | TRBV19 | CASRGVPYNEQFF
TRBJ1-1 | TRBV19 | CASTRGSPVNTEAFF
TRBJ2-2 | TRBV6-5 | CASSYSIAGELFF
TRBJ1-2 | TRBV5-1 | CASSWTDHGYTF
TRBJ2-1 | TRBV4-2 | CASSQGLAGGNEQFF
TRBJ2-3 | TRBV7-7 | CASSLGRSGSNTDTQYF
TRBJ1-5 | TRBV28 | CASSIENWPPQHF
TRBJ1-2 | TRBV5-1 | CASSPAGTEANYGYTF
TRBJ2-2 | TRBV7-8 | CASSLGEGSNTGELFF
TRBJ1-1 | TRBV28 | CASSFPANTEAFF
TRBJ2-3 | TRBV7-2 | CASSLAAATDTQYF
TRBJ1-1 | TRBV19 | CASSIGGTASVEAFF
TRBJ1-2 | TRBV4-1 | CASSQDGTGYYGYTF
TRBJ2-1 | TRBV29-1 | CSVARRLGGYNEQFF
TRBJ2-7 | TRBV6-5 | CASRTGSSYEQYF
TRBJ2-5 | TRBV19 | CASSSMGRLYF
TRBJ2-7 | TRBV20-1 | CSASPSGGEYEQYF
TRBJ1-1 | TRBV19 | CASSRDRAVNEAFF
TRBJ2-7 | TRBV25-1 | CASSAGTGWREQYF
TRBJ2-5 | TRBV6-2/TRBV6-3 | CASSSLAGEGSKTQYF
TRBJ1-4 | TRBV30 | CAWSPTRGNEKLFF
TRBJ1-2 | TRBV24-1 | CATSSGANYGYTF
TRBJ2-4 | TRBV6-2/TRBV6-3 | CASSYSLSLAKNIQYF
TRBJ1-5 | TRBV2 | CAVGGQPQHF